Shown below are 13 T cell receptor beta chains from a single sample sequenced in a study of cytomegalovirus exposure and HLA in healthy donors (dated by TCRdb to the late 2010s). The method behind the library was the immunoSEQ multiplex PCR assay. For the multiplex PCR, a mixture combining 60 forward primers for TCR Vbeta segments and 13 reverse primers for TCR Jbeta segments was used. TCRdb took this table from immuneACCESS and kept in-frame rearrangements with V and J called. Such tables lack part of the clones; where checked against another copy, unresolved V genes explain under half of the gap, and the rest is unexplained. The sample data list tens of thousands of clones, and about 80% of these were observed just once. The ten most abundant clones make up 20% to 25% of the sample. Sequencing was carried out using PBMCs. Receptor source: a woman aged 50 to 65 in good health and CMV-seropositive.

This chain uses TRBV7-9 with TRBJ1-6, with TRBD1 as a possible D gene (5 bases). CDR1 is SEHNR and CDR2 is FQNEAQ in the germline V gene (reference sequence). The CDR3 has 15 amino acids. Trimming took 1 base from V and 5 from J, leaving 9 bases between them. The CDR3 nucleotides read TGTGCCAGCAGCTTAGGGCAGGGAAATAATTCACCCCTCCACTTT. This encodes CASSLGQGNNSPLHF.

This clone has a single count. V gene TRBV30 combines with J gene TRBJ2-7; TRBD2 matches 12 bases. CDR3 length: 14 residues. Germline CDR1 is GTSNPN and CDR2 is SVGIG (reference sequence). V shed 5 bases, J shed 3 bases, and the junction held 5 bases outside the gene matches. The CDR3 nucleotides are TGTGCCTGGGCCGGGACTAGCGGGTACTACGAGCAGTACTTC. Translation: CAWAGTSGYYEQYF.

V and J are TRBV4-1 and TRBJ1-3; no firm D call. The CDR3 is 17 amino acids. Germline CDR1 and CDR2: MGHRA and YSYEKL. V was cut by 2 bases and J by 0 bases, with 14 bases left in between. The CDR3 protein is CASSQFIQSHSGNTIYF. The CDR3 nucleotides read TGCGCCAGCAGCCAATTTATACAGTCCCACTCTGGAAACACCATATATTTT.

The CDR3 DNA follows: TGTGCCAGCTCATTCGGACAGACTGGTACAGATACGCAGTATTTT. Its protein product is CASSFGQTGTDTQYF. The rearrangement joins TRBV18 to TRBJ2-3, with TRBD1 as a possible D gene (6 bases). Trimming left V 5 bases short and J 3 bases short, with 15 bases between. The CDR3 runs 15 residues. Germline V gives CDR1 KGHSH, CDR2 LQKENI.

V usage is TRBV9 and J usage is TRBJ1-1; D gene uncertain. The germline gives CDR1 SGDLS, CDR2 YYNGEE. V lost 3 bases and J lost 4, with 10 bases in between. The CDR3 extends over 13 amino acids. CDR3 sequence reads: CASSESRSTEAFF. CDR3 sequence (DNA): TGTGCCAGCAGCGAATCGCGGAGCACTGAAGCTTTCTTT.

This clone was detected only a few times. DNA for the CDR3: TGTGCCAGCAGCCGACCCGGACAGGGCGCTCTTGAGGCTTTCTTT. Translated: CASSRPGQGALEAFF. This chain links TRBV11-2 with TRBJ1-1, with 8 nucleotides matching TRBD1. The CDR3 extends over 15 amino acids. Trimming at V came to 5 bases and at J to 11 bases, leaving 16 bases not matched to a gene. Germline V gives CDR1 SGHAT, CDR2 FQNNGV.

The chain recombines TRBV2 with TRBJ1-3; D uncertain. Germline V CDR1 and CDR2: SNHLY, FYNNEI. V dropped 6 bases and J dropped 5 bases, with 11 bases sitting between them. The CDR3 sequence is 13 residues long. Here the CDR3 reads CASSPGPRNTIYF. DNA for the CDR3: TGTGCCAGCAGCCCAGGTCCTAGAAACACCATATATTTT.

The rearrangement links TRBV4-1 to TRBJ2-2; no definite D call. Germline assignment: CDR1 MGHRA and CDR2 YSYEKL. The length of the CDR3 is 16 residues. Trimming stripped 4 bases from V and 0 bases from J, with 12 bases between. The CDR3 DNA reads as TGCGCCAGCAGCCGCCCCCGAGGCTCGAACACCGGGGAGCTGTTTTTT. Its translation is CASSRPRGSNTGELFF.

V is TRBV6-6 and J is TRBJ2-7; perhaps TRBD1 as D (6 bases). Trimming took 7 bases from V and 4 from J, leaving 17 bases between them. Germline assignment: CDR1 MNHNY and CDR2 SVGAGI (reference sequence). This CDR3 region has 14 residues. Written as DNA, the CDR3 is TGTGCCAGCAAGCCGACAGGATCCACATACGAGCAGTACGTC. Its protein product is CASKPTGSTYEQYV.

The rearrangement joins TRBV18 to TRBJ2-4; TRBD1 might be the D (6 bases). The CDR3 is made up of 15 amino acids. Germline V gene data show CDR1 as KGHSH and CDR2 as LQKENI. Trimming shortened V by 2 bases and J by 6 bases, and 14 bases separated the two germline ends. The CDR3 is CASSPLAQGLNIQYF. In DNA form, the CDR3 reads TGTGCCAGCTCACCATTGGCACAGGGATTAAACATTCAGTACTTC.

This clone was counted a single time. This chain uses TRBV18 with TRBJ2-3; tentative D call: TRBD2 (6 bases). Germline V gene sequence: CDR1 KGHSH, CDR2 LQKENI. The CDR3 spans 18 residues. V lost 0 bases and J 0 bases, leaving 16 bases between the germline ends. For the CDR3, the DNA is TGTGCCAGCTCACCACCGAATTTTCGGGGGACTAGCACAGATACGCAGTATTTT. Protein sequence: CASSPPNFRGTSTDTQYF.

The V and J genes are TRBV14 and TRBJ1-2, with D hard to call. The V gene's germline CDR1 is SGHDN and CDR2 FVKESK. V was pared by 1 base and J by 3 bases, with 6 bases between. The CDR3 totals 13 residues. Here the CDR3 reads CASSQGTHYGYTF. The CDR3 DNA follows: TGTGCCAGCAGCCAAGGAACACACTATGGCTACACCTTC. Together with reference TRBV14 and TRBJ1-2, the CDR3 gives the full variable domain: EAGVTQFPSHSVIEKGQTVTLRCDPISGHDNLYWYRRVMGKEIKFLLHFVKESKQDESGMPNNRFLAERTGGTYSTLKVQPAELEDSGVYFCASSQGTHYGYTFGSGTRLTVV.

This clone was seen only a few times. The gene calls are TRBV19 and TRBJ2-1; the match to TRBD2 covers 7 bases. The germline V gene encodes CDR1 LNHDA and CDR2 SQIVND (reference sequence). The V segment lost 1 base and the J segment 3 bases; nucleotides outside the gene matches: 6. The CDR3 is 16 amino acids. The CDR3 sequence: CASSIGRREDYNEQFF. DNA of the CDR3: TGTGCCAGTAGTATAGGACGACGGGAGGACTACAATGAGCAGTTCTTC. The whole variable domain, filled in from reference TRBV19 and TRBJ2-1, reads DGGITQSPKYLFRKEGQNVTLSCEQNLNHDAMYWYRQDPGQGLRLIYYSQIVNDFQKGDIAEGYSVSREKKESFPLTVTSAQKNPTAFYLCASSIGRREDYNEQFFGPGTRLTVL.